This TCR beta chain was sequenced for a study of cytomegalovirus exposure and HLA in healthy donors (dated by TCRdb to 2016 to 2017). In terms of the full investigation: An earlier analysis of 550 to 700 of the donors reported 250 to 300 Gb of sequence data and about 100 million unique TCR beta sequences from around 200 million T cells. To predict cytomegalovirus infection status, the study brought together high-throughput TCR immunosequencing, statistical association of individual TCRs with disease status, and machine learning. The study used immunosequencing to profile the T cell repertoires of under 700 subjects and linked those repertoires to cytomegalovirus serostatus. Donor age, sex, ethnicity and CMV serostatus were compiled together with the repertoire data. A later genetic analysis took genome-wide SNP genotypes for about three fifths of the 666 donors and used that subset as a discovery cohort. The study aimed to test whether cataloging public T cell receptors could reveal signatures of past pathogen exposure. HLA typing covered class I and class II loci at four-digit resolution. Rather than using new phenotypic data, the later analysis identified candidate immune exposures from TCR beta sequences and from how often those sequences occurred across donors. All discovery cohort repertoires had been generated using a single sequencing platform. Typing coverage varied by locus: about 620-630 donors for A, B, C, DRB1 and DQB1; roughly 500 for DQA1; about 570 for DPA1; approximately 450 for DPB1. Across roughly 420 genotyped donors of the cohort, an average of about 240,000 unique TCR beta nucleotide sequences per donor were sequenced, and roughly 17% of those sequences were non-productive. In addition to the first cohort of about 650 subjects, a separate validation cohort of approximately 130 different subjects was used. Of the roughly 390 genotyped donors, over 65% fell in the genetic ancestry cluster associated with self-reported Caucasian donors. An early release covering just under 650 HLA-typed donors comprised about 320 gigabases of sequencing data and roughly 86 million unique TCR sequences. An earlier analysis of fewer than 750 of the donors used high-throughput TCR beta sequencing to judge whether each TCR beta V gene segment behaved as functional or pseudogenic. Roughly 5 DR-DQ haplotypes were handled as single units for association and clustering, since linkage in the cohort was strong. A later analysis re-analyzed previously published TCR beta repertoires from approximately 670 donors and added high-resolution HLA genotyping to study TCR occurrence patterns. Broad study findings and their caveats: Fewer than 20 rarely observed V segments, including chromosome 9 orphons, were excluded from the earlier analysis of approximately 500 of the donors because counts were too low. Correlated functional status among segregating V segments might reflect linkage disequilibrium, but an unknown experimental factor could not be ruled out. A few of the identified cytomegalovirus-associated TCR beta chains were confirmed in vitro to be specific for cytomegalovirus antigens. Compared with equally common non-associated chains, HLA-associated TCR beta chains in a later analysis were more clonally expanded and had lower generation probabilities. According to a later analysis, TCR association rates differed among HLA loci, with DRB1 alleles showing the most associated TCRs and HLA-C alleles showing the fewest. In a later genetic analysis, fewer N-insertions in productive TCRs were reported among donors in an Asian-associated ancestry cluster than the roughly 670-donor mean. V-gene and J-gene trimming of TCR beta chains was associated with a missense DCLRE1C variant in a later genetic analysis, and the association was replicated in an independent cohort. In an earlier analysis of fewer than 700 of the donors, most TCR beta V segments appeared in productive rearrangements about 87% or about 30% of the time, broadly matching IMGT annotations. Strong co-occurrence of HLA alleles, especially DR and DQ, made assigning TCR associations to individual alleles difficult. According to a later analysis, most CMV-associated TCR beta chains appeared to be HLA-restricted, and the HLA associations seemed to be driven largely by CMV exposure. In this cohort, only TCR beta chains were sequenced, and detectable features were limited by the absence of alpha or paired-chain data. A further reported finding was that TCR beta sequences accurately predicted the HLA-A and HLA-B alleles for most subjects in the first cohort. The 87-base-pair reads could not distinguish some IMGT-functional V segments, including TRBV6-2 and TRBV6-3, so those segments were excluded. In a later analysis, several top co-occurrence clusters were reported to appear linked to parvovirus B19, influenza, CMV and Epstein-Barr virus. In both the original and validation cohorts, the classifier was reported to diagnose cytomegalovirus status with high specificity and sensitivity. Across donors, most TCR sequences were observed very rarely, whereas some public TCRs were present in many individuals. In the study, around 160 TCR beta chains were listed as associated with cytomegalovirus. Because HLA typing was missing for some donors at each locus, association tests included only the typed subset. Immune exposure information for the cohort was limited to CMV serostatus. Specific HLA alleles were associated with 16,951 TCR beta sequences at a false discovery rate of 0.05 in a later analysis. The authors suggested that the approach could potentially be extended to other disease states and immunological phenotypes. A group of highly shared sequence variants was considered likely to be a technical artifact of the sequencing pipeline. Sequencing depth was assumed to be roughly uniform across donors in the presence/absence analyses, though that assumption may not hold.

The cohort consisted of 666 healthy bone marrow donors. At the time of sampling, all cohort members were nominally healthy, though unrecorded immune exposures were likely present. The donor was CMV seronegative and belonged to the group of roughly 330 seronegative cohort members. Each donor provided a peripheral blood sample, and peripheral blood mononuclear cells were used for TCR beta sequencing. Genomic DNA was extracted from the blood cell samples with the Qiagen DNeasy Blood Extraction Kit. The library relied on the immunoSEQ multiplex PCR assay. A mixture of 60 forward primers for TCR Vbeta segments and 13 reverse primers for TCR Jbeta segments was used in the multiplex PCR. The CDR3 region of rearranged TCR beta genes was amplified from genomic DNA with a multiplex PCR assay. The Illumina HiSeq System was used to sequence the amplified TCR beta libraries as 87-base-pair reads. The original pipeline was this. A later analysis counted approximately 74 million unique TCR beta chains across the 550 to 700 repertoires, and roughly 10 million of these chains were shared by at least two donors. Raw reads were error-corrected and collapsed into unique sequences by a nearest-neighbor algorithm in which closely related sequences were merged to remove PCR and sequencing errors. V, D and J gene segments were assigned by aligning CDR3 sequences to IMGT reference sequences. Each retained sequence needed at least a six-nucleotide match to both a V gene segment and a J gene segment. Rearrangements were called productive when the CDR3 lacked stop codons and stayed in frame with V and J; all others were non-productive. CDR3 was defined by IMGT convention, running from the second conserved V-encoded cysteine to the conserved J-encoded phenylalanine. The earlier analysis of about 610 of the donors excluded any sequence lacking an unambiguous match to a single V gene segment. In an earlier analysis of a few hundred of the donors, a V segment was called functional when productive rearrangements were above 56.7%, and segregating when the standard deviation between donors exceeded 5%. A statistical classification framework was built to diagnose cytomegalovirus status from the catalog of TCR beta chain sequences. In a later analysis, V and J genes were assigned by comparing TCR nucleotide sequences against IMGT/GENE-DB human TR gene sequences. The TCRdist pipeline was used in a later analysis to assign CDR3 sequences and most-parsimonious VDJ recombination scenarios. A later analysis defined each TCR beta chain by its CDR3 amino acid sequence plus V-gene family, and excluded reads lacking a unique V-gene family. To address suspected cross-contamination and a sequencing artifact, a later analysis removed some 620 highly shared, low-generation-probability nucleotide sequences. For each public chain, a later analysis derived a clonal expansion index from normalized ranks of inferred template counts within each repertoire. In a later analysis, generation probabilities were computed with a VDJ recombination model fitted to out-of-frame rearrangements, and the resulting probabilities were checked against IGoR. Hypergeometric tests were used in a later analysis to score TCR-TCR, TCR-HLA and TCR-CMV co-occurrence, with a repertoire-size bias correction applied to the TCR pairs. To estimate false discovery rates, a later analysis permuted the HLA or CMV assignments 20 times. A later analysis grouped co-occurring TCRs with DBSCAN, adding TCRdist sequence similarity when clustering within HLA-allele-positive subsets. Repertoires with fewer than 30,000 or more than 120,000 public chains were left out of co-occurrence clustering, as were four to six repertoires with anomalous nucleotide sharing. The table comes from immuneACCESS by way of TCRdb, which keeps in-frame sequences with V and J called. Part of the clones is missing from these tables; in studies checked, under half for an unresolved V gene and the rest for unknown reasons. Clonal size and the V and J genes are those of that table, whereas D and trimming came from the DNA. For this sample there are about 190,000 clones; 73% appear just once. The top ten clones comprise around 1.9% of the sample.

Taken from cysteine to phenylalanine, the CDR3 has 14 residues. The sequence is cut down to CDR3 DNA, 42 bases in frame from base 1. In the germline V gene, CDR1 corresponds to SGHTS and CDR2 to YDEGEE. To note about this clone: There is no known antigen for this receptor. One base away there is no much larger clone; base qualities are not given.

The sequence links TRBV5-8 to TRBJ2-5; a stretch of 9 junction bases matches TRBD1. The J call may be mistaken, given a closer DNA end match to TRBJ2-7. The source material was PBMCs. The origin of this receptor is a woman between 25 and 40 years old in good health and CMV-seronegative. CDR3 protein: CASSLQGAPYEQYF. The DNA sequence is given as TGTGCCAGCAGCTTACAGGGGGCCCCCTACGAGCAGTACTTC.